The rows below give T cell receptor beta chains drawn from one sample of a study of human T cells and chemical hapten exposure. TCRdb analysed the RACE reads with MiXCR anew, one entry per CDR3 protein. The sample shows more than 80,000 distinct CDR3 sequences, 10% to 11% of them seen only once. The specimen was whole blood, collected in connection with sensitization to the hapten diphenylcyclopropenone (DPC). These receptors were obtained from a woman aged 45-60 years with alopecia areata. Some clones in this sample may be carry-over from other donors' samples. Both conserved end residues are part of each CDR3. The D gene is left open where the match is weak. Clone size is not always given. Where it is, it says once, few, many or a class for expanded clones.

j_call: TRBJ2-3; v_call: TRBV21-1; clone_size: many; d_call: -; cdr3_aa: CASASSGSTDTQYF; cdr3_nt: TGTGCCAGCGCTTCTAGCGGAAGCACAGATACGCAGTATTTT
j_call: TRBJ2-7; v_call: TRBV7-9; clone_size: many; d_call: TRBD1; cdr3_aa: CASSPTGTGNEQYF; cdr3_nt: TGTGCCAGCAGTCCAACCGGGACAGGTAACGAGCAGTACTTC
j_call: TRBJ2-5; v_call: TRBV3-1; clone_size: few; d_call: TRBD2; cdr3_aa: CASSQGLAGGQETQYF; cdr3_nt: TGTGCCAGCAGCCAGGGCCTAGCGGGAGGCCAAGAGACCCAGTACTTC
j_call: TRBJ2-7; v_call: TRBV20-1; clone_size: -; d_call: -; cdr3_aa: CSARGRGISYEQYF; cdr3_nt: TGCAGTGCTAGGGGGAGGGGGATCTCCTACGAGCAGTACTTC
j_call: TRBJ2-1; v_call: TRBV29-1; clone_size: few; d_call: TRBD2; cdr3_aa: CSVEGVAGGPVNEQFF; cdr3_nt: TGCAGCGTTGAAGGGGTAGCGGGAGGGCCGGTCAATGAGCAGTTCTTC
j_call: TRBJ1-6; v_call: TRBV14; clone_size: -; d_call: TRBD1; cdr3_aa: CASSRTGGNSPLHF; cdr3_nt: TGTGCCAGCAGCCGCACAGGGGGGAATTCACCCCTCCACTTT
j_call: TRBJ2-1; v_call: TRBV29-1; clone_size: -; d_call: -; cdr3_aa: CSVGGRTALKDEQFF; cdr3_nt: TGCAGCGTTGGAGGGAGGACAGCCCTTAAGGATGAGCAGTTCTTC
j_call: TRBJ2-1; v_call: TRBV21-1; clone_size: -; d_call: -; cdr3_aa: CASSKDYSSYNEQFF; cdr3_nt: TGTGCCAGCAGCAAAGATTATAGCTCCTACAATGAGCAGTTCTTC
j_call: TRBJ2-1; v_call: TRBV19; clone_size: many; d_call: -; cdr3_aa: CASSIDGNEQFF; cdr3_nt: TGTGCCAGTAGTATAGATGGGAATGAGCAGTTCTTC
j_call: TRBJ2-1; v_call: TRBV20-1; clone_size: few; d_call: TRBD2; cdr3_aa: CSAREYGTSLNEQFF; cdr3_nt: TGCAGTGCTAGAGAGTATGGGACTAGCTTGAATGAGCAGTTCTTC
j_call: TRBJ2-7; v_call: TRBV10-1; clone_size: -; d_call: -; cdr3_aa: CASSDLGNEQYF; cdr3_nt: TGCGCCAGCAGTGATCTGGGGAACGAGCAGTACTTC
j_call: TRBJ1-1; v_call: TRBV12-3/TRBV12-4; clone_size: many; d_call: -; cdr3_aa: CASRVNPFRGADTEAFF; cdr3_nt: TGTGCCAGCAGAGTCAATCCTTTCAGGGGCGCGGACACTGAAGCTTTCTTT
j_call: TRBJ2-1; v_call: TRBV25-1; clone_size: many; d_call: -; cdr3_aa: CASSDSRSSYNEQFF; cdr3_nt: TGTGCCAGCAGTGATAGCCGGAGCTCCTACAATGAGCAGTTCTTC
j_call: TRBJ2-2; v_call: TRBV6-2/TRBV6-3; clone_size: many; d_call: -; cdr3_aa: CASSRGTGELFF; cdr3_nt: TGTGCCAGCAGCCGAGGGACCGGGGAGCTGTTTTTT
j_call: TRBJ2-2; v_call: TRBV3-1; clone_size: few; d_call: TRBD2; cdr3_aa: CASSLLAGGGELFF; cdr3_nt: TGTGCCAGCAGCCTACTAGCGGGAGGCGGGGAGCTGTTTTTT
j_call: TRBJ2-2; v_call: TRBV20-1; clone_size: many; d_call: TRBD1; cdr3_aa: CSARERGRGRELFF; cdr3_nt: TGCAGTGCTAGAGAAAGGGGGCGCGGCCGGGAGCTGTTTTTT
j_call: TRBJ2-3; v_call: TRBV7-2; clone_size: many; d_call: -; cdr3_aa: CASSLDHMSSTDTQYF; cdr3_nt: TGTGCCAGCAGCTTAGACCACATGTCGAGCACAGATACGCAGTATTTT
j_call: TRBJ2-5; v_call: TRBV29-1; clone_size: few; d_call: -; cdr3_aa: CSVEIRPQETQYF; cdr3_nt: TGCAGCGTTGAAATCCGACCCCAAGAGACCCAGTACTTC
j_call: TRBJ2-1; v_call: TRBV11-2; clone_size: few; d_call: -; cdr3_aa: CASSAPTTGVRHEQFF; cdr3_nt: TGTGCCAGCAGCGCACCTACTACGGGAGTGCGGCATGAGCAGTTCTTC
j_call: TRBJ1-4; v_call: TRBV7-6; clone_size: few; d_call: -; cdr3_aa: CASSLDREKLFF; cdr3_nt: TGTGCCAGCAGCTTAGATCGGGAAAAACTGTTTTTT
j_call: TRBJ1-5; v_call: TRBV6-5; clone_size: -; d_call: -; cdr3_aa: CASSPGPGSQPQHF; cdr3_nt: TGTGCCAGCTCCCCAGGGCCAGGGTCCCAGCCCCAGCATTTT
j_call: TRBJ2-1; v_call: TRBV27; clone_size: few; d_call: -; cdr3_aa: CASSFRLLSSYNEQFF; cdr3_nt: TGTGCCAGCAGTTTCCGACTCTTGAGCTCCTACAATGAGCAGTTCTTC
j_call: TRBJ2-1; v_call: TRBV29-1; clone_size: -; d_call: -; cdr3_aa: CSVGPSDAWREQFF; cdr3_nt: TGCAGCGTTGGCCCATCGGACGCATGGCGTGAGCAGTTCTTC
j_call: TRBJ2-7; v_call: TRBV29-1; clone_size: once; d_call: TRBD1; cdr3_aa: CSVEARQGAVHEQYF; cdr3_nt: TGCAGCGTTGAAGCAAGACAGGGGGCAGTGCACGAGCAGTACTTC
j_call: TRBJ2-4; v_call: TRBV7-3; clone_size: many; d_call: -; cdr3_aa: CASSPNPQSIQYF; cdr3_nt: TGTGCCAGCAGCCCTAACCCTCAGAGCATTCAGTACTTC
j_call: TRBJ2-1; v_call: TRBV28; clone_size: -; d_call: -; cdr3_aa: CASSPAGTLSNEQFF; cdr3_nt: TGTGCCAGCAGTCCAGCCGGGACCTTAAGCAATGAGCAGTTCTTC
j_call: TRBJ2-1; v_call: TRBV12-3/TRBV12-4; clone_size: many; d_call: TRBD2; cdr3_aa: CASSLGLAGWTPFF; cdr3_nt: TGTGCCAGCAGTTTGGGGCTAGCGGGATGGACGCCTTTCTTC
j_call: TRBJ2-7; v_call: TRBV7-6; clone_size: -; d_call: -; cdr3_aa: CASSVDPDTYEQYF; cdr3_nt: TGTGCCAGCAGCGTCGACCCAGACACCTACGAGCAGTACTTC
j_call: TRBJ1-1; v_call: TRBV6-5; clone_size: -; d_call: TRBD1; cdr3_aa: CASSYYFDRAARNTEAFF; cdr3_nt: TGTGCCAGCAGTTACTACTTCGACAGGGCCGCTCGGAACACTGAAGCTTTCTTT
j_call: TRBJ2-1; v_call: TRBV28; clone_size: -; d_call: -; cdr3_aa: CASREGGWTYNEQFF; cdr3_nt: TGTGCCAGCAGAGAAGGGGGGTGGACCTACAATGAGCAGTTCTTC
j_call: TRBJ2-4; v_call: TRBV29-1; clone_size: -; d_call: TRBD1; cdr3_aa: CSVPGQGGNLAKNIQYF; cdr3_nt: TGCAGCGTGCCGGGACAGGGGGGAAACCTAGCCAAAAACATTCAGTACTTC
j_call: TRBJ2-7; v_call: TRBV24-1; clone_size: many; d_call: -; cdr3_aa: CATSTGTYEQYF; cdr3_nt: TGTGCCACCAGCACAGGGACCTACGAGCAGTACTTC
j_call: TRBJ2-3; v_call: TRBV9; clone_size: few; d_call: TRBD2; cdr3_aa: CASSVGIAGRDTQYF; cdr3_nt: TGTGCCAGCAGCGTAGGAATAGCGGGCCGCGATACGCAGTATTTT
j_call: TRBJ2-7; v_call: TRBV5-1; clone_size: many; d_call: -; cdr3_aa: CASSRDGTAGEQYF; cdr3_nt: TGCGCCAGCAGCAGGGACGGGACAGCGGGCGAGCAGTACTTC
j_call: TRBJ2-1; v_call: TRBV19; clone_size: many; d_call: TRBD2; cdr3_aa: CASSTREGNEQFF; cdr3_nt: TGTGCCAGTAGTACGCGGGAGGGAAATGAGCAGTTCTTC
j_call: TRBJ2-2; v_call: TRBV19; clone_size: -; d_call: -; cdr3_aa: CASSTSGVTGELFF; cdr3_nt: TGTGCCAGTAGTACTTCGGGGGTCACCGGGGAGCTGTTTTTT
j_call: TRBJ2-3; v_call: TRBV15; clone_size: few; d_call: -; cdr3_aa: CATSRDRTGARDTQYF; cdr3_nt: TGTGCCACCAGCAGAGATCGGACGGGAGCGCGAGATACGCAGTATTTT
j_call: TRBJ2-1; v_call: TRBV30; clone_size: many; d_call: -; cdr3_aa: CAFTHTGNYYNEQFF; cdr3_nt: TGTGCCTTCACACACACAGGGAACTATTACAATGAGCAGTTCTTC
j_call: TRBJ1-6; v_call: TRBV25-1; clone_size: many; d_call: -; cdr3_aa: CASSEFGSNSPLHF; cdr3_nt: TGTGCCAGCAGTGAATTTGGCAGTAATTCACCCCTCCACTTT
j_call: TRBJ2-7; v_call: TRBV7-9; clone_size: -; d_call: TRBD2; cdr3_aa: CASSLVPTGLAGGSYEQYF; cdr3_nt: TGTGCCAGCAGCTTAGTTCCAACGGGACTAGCGGGAGGCTCCTACGAGCAGTACTTC
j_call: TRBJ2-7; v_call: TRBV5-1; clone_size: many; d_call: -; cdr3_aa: CASSLVVQPYEQYF; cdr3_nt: TGCGCCAGCAGCTTGGTGGTACAGCCCTACGAGCAGTACTTC
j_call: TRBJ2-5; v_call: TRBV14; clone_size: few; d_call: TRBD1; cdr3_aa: CASSFRQGQGTQYF; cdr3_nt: TGTGCCAGCAGCTTCAGACAGGGGCAAGGGACCCAGTACTTC
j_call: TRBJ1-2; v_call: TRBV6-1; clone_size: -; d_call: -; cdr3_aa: CASSDGTPYGYTF; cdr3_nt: TGTGCCAGCAGTGACGGGACACCTTATGGCTACACCTTC
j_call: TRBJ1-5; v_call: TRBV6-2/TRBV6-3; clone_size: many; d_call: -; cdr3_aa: CASSLAGSTGQPQHF; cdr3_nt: TGTGCCAGCAGTCTAGCAGGATCAACGGGCCAGCCCCAGCATTTT
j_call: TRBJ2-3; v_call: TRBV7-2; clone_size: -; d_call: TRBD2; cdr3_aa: CASSLLAGGTDTQYF; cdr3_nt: TGTGCCAGCAGCTTGCTAGCGGGAGGTACAGATACGCAGTATTTT
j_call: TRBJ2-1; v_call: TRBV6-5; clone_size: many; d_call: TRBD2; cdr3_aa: CASRLAGSYNEQFF; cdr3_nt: TGTGCCAGCAGACTAGCGGGTTCCTACAATGAGCAGTTCTTC
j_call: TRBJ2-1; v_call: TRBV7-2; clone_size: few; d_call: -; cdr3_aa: CASSLQPPRLTRSYNEQFF; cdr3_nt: TGTGCCAGCAGCTTACAGCCCCCTCGACTAACTCGCTCCTACAATGAGCAGTTCTTC
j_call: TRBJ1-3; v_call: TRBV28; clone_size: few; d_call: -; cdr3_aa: CASSLGGRRNTIYF; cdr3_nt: TGTGCCAGCAGTTTAGGGGGAAGGAGAAACACCATATATTTT
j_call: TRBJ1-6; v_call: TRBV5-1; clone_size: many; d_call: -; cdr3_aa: CASSLARSENSPLHF; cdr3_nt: TGCGCCAGCAGCTTGGCACGCTCGGAAAATTCACCCCTCCACTTT
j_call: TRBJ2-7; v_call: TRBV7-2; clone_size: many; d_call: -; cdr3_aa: CASSLTPFDIYYEQYF; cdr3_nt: TGTGCCAGCAGCTTAACACCCTTCGACATCTACTACGAGCAGTACTTC
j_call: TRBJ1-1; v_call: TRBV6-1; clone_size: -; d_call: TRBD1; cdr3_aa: CASIFGQGRTNTEAFF; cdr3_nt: TGTGCCAGCATCTTCGGACAGGGGCGGACGAACACTGAAGCTTTCTTT